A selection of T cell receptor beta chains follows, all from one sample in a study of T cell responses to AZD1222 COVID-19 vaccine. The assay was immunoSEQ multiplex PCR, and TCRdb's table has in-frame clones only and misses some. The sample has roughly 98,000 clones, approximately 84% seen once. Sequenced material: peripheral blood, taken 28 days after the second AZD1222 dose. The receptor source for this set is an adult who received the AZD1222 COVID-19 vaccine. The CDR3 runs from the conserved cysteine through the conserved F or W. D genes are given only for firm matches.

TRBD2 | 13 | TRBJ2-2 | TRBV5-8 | CASSRTRPGELFF
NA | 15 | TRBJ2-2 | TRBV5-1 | CASSLGRLNTGELFF
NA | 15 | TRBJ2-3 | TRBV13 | CASSLASRRTDTQYF
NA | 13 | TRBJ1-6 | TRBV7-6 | CASSLDANSPLHF
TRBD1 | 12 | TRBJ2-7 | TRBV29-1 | CSGGQGTYEQYF
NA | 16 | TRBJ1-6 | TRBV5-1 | CASSPGQSSYNSPLHF
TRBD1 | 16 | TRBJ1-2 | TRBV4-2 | CASSQDGQGADYGYTF
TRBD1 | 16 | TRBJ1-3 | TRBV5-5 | CASSFGQGDYGNTIYF
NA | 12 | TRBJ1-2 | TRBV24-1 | CATSGVNGGYTF
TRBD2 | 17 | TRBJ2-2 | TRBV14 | CASSQGTSGPSHRELFF
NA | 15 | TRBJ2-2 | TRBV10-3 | CAIRQGSIDTGELFF
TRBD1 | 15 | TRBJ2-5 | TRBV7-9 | CASGPGTGGLETQYF
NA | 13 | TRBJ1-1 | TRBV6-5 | CASSRASNTEAFF
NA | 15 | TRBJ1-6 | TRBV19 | CASEDLGLLNSPLHF
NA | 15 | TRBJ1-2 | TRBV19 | CATRIRGASNYGYTF
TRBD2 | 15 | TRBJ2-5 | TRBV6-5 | CASTYRDYESEAQYF
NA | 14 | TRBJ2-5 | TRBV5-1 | CASSETTTRETQYF
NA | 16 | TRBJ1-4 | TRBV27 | CASSSPNPTGPEKLFF
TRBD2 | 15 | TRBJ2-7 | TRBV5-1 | CASSLGLAGTYEQYF
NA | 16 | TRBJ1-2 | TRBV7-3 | CASSPPGVSGPHGYTF
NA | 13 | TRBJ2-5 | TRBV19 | CASSTGVTETQYF
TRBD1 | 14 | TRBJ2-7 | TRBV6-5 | CASRTGTATYEQYF
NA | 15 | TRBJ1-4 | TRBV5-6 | CASSLGVGENEKLFF
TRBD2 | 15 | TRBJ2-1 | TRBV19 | CASSLIAGDHNEQFF
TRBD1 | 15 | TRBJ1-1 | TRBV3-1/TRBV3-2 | CASSPRDRGHTEAFF
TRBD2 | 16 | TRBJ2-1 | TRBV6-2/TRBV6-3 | CASSSHTGGSYNEQFF